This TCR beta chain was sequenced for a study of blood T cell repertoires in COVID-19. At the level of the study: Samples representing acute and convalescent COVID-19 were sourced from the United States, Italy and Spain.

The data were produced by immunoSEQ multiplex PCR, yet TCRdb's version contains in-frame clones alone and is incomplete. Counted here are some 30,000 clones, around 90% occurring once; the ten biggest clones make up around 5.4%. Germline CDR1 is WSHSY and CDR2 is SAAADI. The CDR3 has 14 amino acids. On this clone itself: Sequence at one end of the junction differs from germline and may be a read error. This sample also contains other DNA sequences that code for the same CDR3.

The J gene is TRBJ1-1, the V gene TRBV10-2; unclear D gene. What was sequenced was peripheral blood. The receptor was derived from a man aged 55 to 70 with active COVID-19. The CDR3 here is CASSVGVPNTEAFF. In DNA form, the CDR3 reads TGTGCCAGCAGTGTCGGGGTCCCTAACACTGAAGCTTTCTTT.